The 26 T cell receptor beta chains given below trace back to one sample, sequenced in a study of cytomegalovirus exposure and HLA in healthy donors. The PCR used 60 Vbeta and 13 Jbeta primers. Sequenced by immunoSEQ multiplex PCR; TCRdb stores in-frame clones only, minus some. The profile shows 150,000 to 200,000 clones, approximately 70% of them singletons. Sequencing was done on a sample of PBMCs. The receptor set was obtained from a middle-aged man in good health and CMV-seropositive.

As regards this clone: Compared with germline, one end of the junction differs, possibly owing to a read error. The chain recombines TRBV9 with TRBJ2-2, with TRBD1 identical over 9 bases. Germline V gives CDR1 SGDLS, CDR2 YYNGEE. The CDR3 is 16 amino acids. CDR3 sequence reads: CASSVRGTGNAGELFF. The CDR3 DNA sequence: TGTGCCAGCAGCGTCAGGGGGACAGGGAACGCCGGGGAGCTGTTTTTT.

The chain couples TRBV9 to TRBJ1-2; 7 nucleotides agree with TRBD1. Looked up from germline, CDR1 is SGDLS and CDR2 is YYNGEE. V was pared by 4 bases and J by 4 bases, with 7 bases of the junction left unmatched. This CDR3 region has 14 residues. CDR3 protein: CASSTQGVGYGYTF. In DNA, the CDR3 is TGTGCCAGCAGCACGCAGGGGGTCGGCTATGGCTACACCTTC.

This chain links TRBV4-2 with TRBJ2-7; weak D call: TRBD1 (6 bases). Trimming removed 0 bases from V and 2 bases from J, with 11 bases in between. Germline CDR1 LGHNA, CDR2 YNFKEQ. There are 15 residues in the CDR3. CDR3 sequence: CASSQDAGETYEQYF. CDR3 coding DNA: TGTGCCAGCAGCCAAGACGCAGGGGAAACCTACGAGCAGTACTTC.

This clone was found a few times. This chain connects TRBV9 to TRBJ1-4; D is ambiguous. This CDR3 contains 14 residues. The ends were cut back, 4 bases at V and 4 bases at J, with 11 bases in the middle. Looked up from germline, CDR1 is SGDLS and CDR2 is YYNGEE. CDR3 coding DNA: TGTGCCAGCAGCCAAGGTGGAGTTAATGAAAAACTGTTTTTT. Protein product: CASSQGGVNEKLFF. Supplemented by reference TRBV9 and TRBJ1-4, the full variable domain reads DSGVTQTPKHLITATGQRVTLRCSPRSGDLSVYWYQQSLDQGLQFLIQYYNGEERAKGNILERFSAQQFPDLHSELNLSSLELGDSALYFCASSQGGVNEKLFFGSGTQLSVL.

This sequence joins TRBV6-1 and TRBJ1-2, with D perhaps TRBD1 (6 bases). V was clipped by 2 bases and J by 7 bases, with 8 bases between them. CDR3 length: 12 amino acids. CDR1 and CDR2 from the germline V gene are MNHNS and SASEGT. CDR3 in DNA: TGTGCCAGCAGTGAATACAGGGTTGGCTACACCTTC. It codes for CASSEYRVGYTF.

In its sample, this clone was seen a few times. V is TRBV30 and J is TRBJ2-6; D possibly corresponds to TRBD2 (5 bases). This CDR3 has 15 residues. Trimming removed 1 base from V and 0 bases from J, with 7 bases in between. Germline V gene lookup returns CDR1 GTSNPN and CDR2 SVGIG (reference sequence). The chain's CDR3 is CAWSGGSSGANVLTF. For the CDR3, the DNA is TGTGCCTGGAGTGGAGGGAGCTCTGGGGCCAACGTCCTGACTTTC.

The chain is built from TRBV2 and TRBJ1-1; D is uncertain. Germline V gene lookup returns CDR1 SNHLY and CDR2 FYNNEI. The CDR3 loop spans 12 amino acids. V was pared by 6 bases and J by 1 base, with 6 bases between. This CDR3 is CASRQSNTEAFF. The CDR3 DNA reads TGTGCCAGCAGACAGTCGAACACTGAAGCTTTCTTT.

About this clone itself: This same CDR3 is encoded by further DNA sequences in the sample. The DNA of the CDR3 is TGCAGTGCTCGGGATTCTGAAGCTTTCTTT. Translating it yields CSARDSEAFF. The chain has TRBV20-1 and TRBJ1-1, with D unclear. This CDR3 has 10 amino acids. Germline V CDR1 and CDR2: DFQATT, SNEGSKA (reference sequence). Trimming shortened V by 5 bases and J by 6 bases, and 7 bases separated the two germline ends.

V usage is TRBV7-9 and J usage is TRBJ2-5, with D perhaps matching TRBD2 (6 bases). The germline CDR1 and CDR2 sequences are SEHNR and FQNEAQ (reference sequence). V was pared by 5 bases and J by 0 bases, with 10 bases between. The CDR3 contains 14 residues. The DNA for the CDR3 is TGTGCCAGCAGCCCCCTAGCGTACCAAGAGACCCAGTACTTC. As protein: CASSPLAYQETQYF.

The gene calls are TRBV11-2 and TRBJ2-1; 7 positions match TRBD1. The CDR3 extends over 16 amino acids. J lost 2 bases, V lost 4 bases, and 8 bases had no gene match. CDR1 is SGHAT, CDR2 FQNNGV, per germline. CDR3 sequence: CASSSPGQPTYNEQFF. For the CDR3, the DNA is TGTGCCAGCAGCTCCCCGGGACAGCCAACCTACAATGAGCAGTTCTTC.

The chain couples TRBV11-1 to TRBJ1-1; 8 positions agree with TRBD1. The CDR3 runs 13 residues. V lost 6 bases to trimming and J lost 7 bases; unmatched junction nucleotides: 7. Per the germline V gene, CDR1 is SGHAT and CDR2 is FQDESV (reference sequence). CDR3 residues: CASSYDRGLEAFF. In nucleotides, the CDR3 is TGTGCCAGCAGTTACGACAGGGGCCTTGAAGCTTTCTTT.

The chain couples TRBV10-3 to TRBJ1-2; weak D call: TRBD1 (6 bases). Trimming shortened V by 2 bases and J by 8 bases, and 18 bases separated the two germline ends. The CDR3 spans 15 residues. Germline CDR1 ENHRY, CDR2 SYGVKD. The CDR3 DNA follows: TGTGCCATCAGTGAGACCCGAACCCCAGGGGACGGCTACACCTTC. Protein product: CAISETRTPGDGYTF.

The rearrangement joins TRBV4-3 to TRBJ2-7; 8 nucleotides match TRBD1. J lost 2 bases, V lost 0 bases, and 3 bases had no gene match. The CDR3 extends over 15 amino acids. CDR1 and CDR2 (germline): LGHNA, YSLEER. The CDR3 sequence is CASSQEGTGAYEQYF. In nucleotides, the CDR3 is TGCGCCAGCAGCCAAGAGGGGACAGGAGCCTACGAGCAGTACTTC.

The chain uses TRBV19 and TRBJ2-2, with a weak D call TRBD1 (6 bases). The CDR3 runs to 15 residues. Germline values: CDR1 LNHDA, CDR2 SQIVND (reference sequence). V was shortened by 3 bases and J by 4 bases, with 12 bases between the two germline ends. The DNA for the CDR3 is TGTGCCAGTAGTATGGGCAGGGGTCCCACCGGGGAGCTGTTTTTT. Residues: CASSMGRGPTGELFF. Together with reference TRBV19 and TRBJ2-2, the CDR3 gives the full variable domain: DGGITQSPKYLFRKEGQNVTLSCEQNLNHDAMYWYRQDPGQGLRLIYYSQIVNDFQKGDIAEGYSVSREKKESFPLTVTSAQKNPTAFYLCASSMGRGPTGELFFGEGSRLTVL.

This clone occurred once. V gene TRBV19 combines with J gene TRBJ1-5, with D unresolved. The CDR3 runs to 15 residues. V lost 3 bases and J lost 1, with 10 bases in between. Germline lookup yields CDR1 LNHDA and CDR2 SQIVND (reference sequence). This CDR3 reads CASSIVGRSNQPQHF. The CDR3 DNA reads as TGTGCCAGTAGTATTGTGGGCAGGAGCAATCAGCCCCAGCATTTT.

This clone appeared a few times. The gene calls are TRBV7-8 and TRBJ1-1, with 8 bases lining up with TRBD1. Per germline, CDR1 SGHVS and CDR2 FQNEAQ. J was trimmed by 6 bases and V by 5 bases; bases with no gene match: 2. The CDR3 is 12 residues long. The CDR3 protein is CASSLDRAEAFF. The CDR3 DNA reads as TGTGCCAGCAGCCTGGACAGGGCTGAAGCTTTCTTT.

V is TRBV4-3 and J is TRBJ2-7; TRBD1 is a possible D gene (6 bases). Looked up from germline, CDR1 is LGHNA and CDR2 is YSLEER. The ends were cut back, 2 bases at V and 2 bases at J, with 7 bases in the middle. The CDR3 consists of 13 residues. The CDR3 reads CASSQHRAYEQYF. The DNA for the CDR3 is TGCGCCAGCAGCCAACACAGGGCCTACGAGCAGTACTTC.

The chain combines TRBV7-2 with TRBJ1-6, with 8 bases that match TRBD1. CDR1 is SGHTA and CDR2 is FQGNSA in the germline V gene. The CDR3 has 15 residues. V dropped 7 bases and J dropped 8; count of bases not matched to a gene: 10. The CDR3 nucleotides are TGTGCCAGCAACCCCAGGGGGCATGGGGATTCACCCCTCCACTTT. The encoded protein is CASNPRGHGDSPLHF. The full variable domain, with the rest looked up from reference TRBV7-2 and TRBJ1-6, is GAGVSQSPSNKVTEKGKDVELRCDPISGHTALYWYRQSLGQGLEFLIYFQGNSAPDKSGLPSDRFSAERTGGSVSTLTIQRTQQEDSAVYLCASNPRGHGDSPLHFGNGTRLTVT.

This chain uses TRBV5-4 with TRBJ1-1; D ambiguous. The CDR3 extends over 14 amino acids. Trimming removed 0 bases from V and 1 base from J, with 7 bases in between. CDR1 SGHNT and CDR2 YYREEE come from the germline V gene (reference sequence). The CDR3 reads CASSLAGENTEAFF. DNA of the CDR3: TGTGCCAGCAGCTTGGCCGGGGAGAACACTGAAGCTTTCTTT.

Notes on this clone: An end of the junction does not agree with germline; a read error may underlie this. The chain is built from TRBV7-2 and TRBJ1-1; maybe TRBD1 (6 bases). The CDR3 covers 15 residues. The germline V gene has CDR1 SGHTA and CDR2 FQGNSA. CDR3 sequence (DNA): TGCGCCAGCAGCCGGGCGTCGAACAGGGACACTGAAGCTTTCTTT. Amino acid sequence: CASSRASNRDTEAFF.

The chain joins TRBV11-1 to TRBJ1-4; D perhaps matches TRBD1 (6 bases). Trimming shortened V by 2 bases and J by 5 bases, and 12 bases separated the two germline ends. CDR3 length equals 15 residues. Germline loops: CDR1 SGHAT, CDR2 FQDESV (reference sequence). CDR3 protein: CASSLTFGQNEKLFF. The CDR3 region has the DNA TGTGCCAGCAGCTTAACCTTCGGACAGAATGAAAAACTGTTTTTT.

The gene calls are TRBV27 and TRBJ2-3; D not resolved. Germline loops: CDR1 MNHEY, CDR2 SMNVEV (reference sequence). V gave up 5 bases and J gave up 0 bases, with 18 bases separating them. The CDR3 extends over 17 amino acids. For the CDR3, the DNA is TGTGCCAGCAGTCCCCCAGGATTGATGCCTAGCACAGATACGCAGTATTTT. This translates into CASSPPGLMPSTDTQYF.

This rearrangement joins TRBV6-5 to TRBJ2-7, with 7 nucleotides matching TRBD2. CDR1 MNHEY and CDR2 SVGAGI come from the germline V gene. The CDR3 extends over 14 amino acids. J was trimmed by 6 bases and V by 6 bases; bases with no gene match: 11. CDR3 residues: CASSPMGGLSEQYF. CDR3 nucleotide sequence: TGTGCCAGCAGCCCCATGGGAGGGCTCAGCGAGCAGTACTTC.

V is TRBV11-2 and J is TRBJ1-5; maybe TRBD1 (6 bases). CDR1 and CDR2 (germline): SGHAT, FQNNGV. Trimming removed 5 bases at V and 6 bases at J, with 11 bases between. CDR3 length equals 13 residues. Here the CDR3 reads CASSLQGFQPQHF. The CDR3 coding sequence is TGTGCCAGCAGCCTCCAGGGGTTTCAGCCCCAGCATTTT.

There are a few counts of this clone. The chain's CDR3 is CASSVEGRVNGYTF. In DNA, the CDR3 is TGTGCCAGCAGCGTAGAAGGCAGGGTGAATGGCTACACCTTC. The chain joins TRBV9 to TRBJ1-2, with D maybe TRBD1 (5 bases). V dropped 0 bases and J dropped 6 bases, with 12 bases sitting between them. CDR1 is SGDLS, CDR2 YYNGEE, per germline. CDR3 length equals 14 residues.

This chain joins TRBV9 and TRBJ1-5; possibly TRBD1 for D (5 bases). The CDR3 extends over 16 amino acids. Trimming shortened V by 1 base and J by 0 bases, and 11 bases separated the two germline ends. CDR1 is SGDLS and CDR2 is YYNGEE in the germline V gene. In DNA, the CDR3 is TGTGCCAGCAGCGTACGGCTGGACAATAGCAATCAGCCCCAGCATTTT. Translated: CASSVRLDNSNQPQHF.